The 13 T cell receptor beta chains below were found in one sample sequenced in a study of post-analysis software for immune sequencing data. Their cognate antigens are unknown. Findings and limits, study-wide: Patients used a handful of TRBV segments, including TRBV5-6, TRBV5-1 and TRBV20-1, more often than controls.

Presence of unique molecular identifiers characterized the TCR beta cDNA libraries. From the PCR reads, TCRdb called clonotypes with MiXCR, one entry per CDR3 protein. The repertoire holds about 760,000 distinct CDR3 sequences, with roughly 27% as singletons. Material: blood. The receptors originated from a girl aged 10 to 17 with multiple sclerosis.

The rearrangement links TRBV6-4 to TRBJ2-1; TRBD1 agrees at 7 bases. The V segment lost 2 bases and the J segment 10 bases; nucleotides outside the gene matches: 5. CDR1 and CDR2 from the germline V gene are MRHNA and SNTAGT. This CDR3 has 13 amino acids. The CDR3 spells CASSDNRGLEQFF. In DNA form, the CDR3 reads TGTGCCAGCAGTGACAACAGGGGTCTGGAGCAGTTCTTC.

This clonotype was picked up a small number of times. This sequence joins TRBV12-5 and TRBJ2-1; TRBD2 agrees at 7 bases. This CDR3 is 11 amino acids long. Per the germline V gene, CDR1 is LGHNT and CDR2 is FRNRAP. The junction had 2 bases not matched to a gene; V was cut back by 6 bases and J by 9 bases. Here the CDR3 reads CASGGEGEQFF. The CDR3 DNA sequence: TGTGCTAGTGGGGGGGAGGGTGAGCAGTTCTTC.

The rearrangement joins TRBV20-1 to TRBJ2-5, with D possibly being TRBD1 (5 bases). V was trimmed by 1 base and J by 4 bases, leaving 16 bases between them. This CDR3 has 15 amino acids. Germline V gene sequence: CDR1 DFQATT, CDR2 SNEGSKA (reference sequence). Written as DNA, the CDR3 is TGCAGTGCTAGAGGCCCCGTAGGGGTGGCAGAGACCCAGTACTTC. It yields the protein CSARGPVGVAETQYF.

Many counts were recorded for this clonotype. The chain is built from TRBV25-1 and TRBJ2-7; TRBD1 agrees at 11 bases. The germline CDR1 and CDR2 sequences are MGHDK and SYGVNS. J was trimmed by 4 bases and V by 5 bases; bases with no gene match: 7. This CDR3 has 15 residues. Here the CDR3 DNA reads TGTGCCAGCAGTAAGTGGGGACAGGGGGATTACGAGCAGTACTTC. Amino acids: CASSKWGQGDYEQYF.

The chain employs TRBV4-3 and TRBJ2-1, with TRBD2 matching 11 bases. Losses at the gene ends were 0 bases for V and 9 bases for J; bases not matched to a gene: 7. Germline CDR1 reads LGHNA; CDR2 reads YSLEER. The CDR3 is made up of 16 amino acids. CDR3 nucleotide sequence: TGCGCCAGCAGCCAAGATACTAGCGGGAGCTGGAGTGAGCAGTTCTTC. The encoded protein is CASSQDTSGSWSEQFF.

V gene TRBV5-1 combines with J gene TRBJ1-6, with no clear D. This CDR3 has 13 amino acids. Trimming cost V 1 base and J 15 bases, with 14 bases left between them. In germline, CDR1 is SGHRS, CDR2 YFSETQ. The CDR3 nucleotides are TGCGCCAGCAGCTTGCGGGCGGGTCAAGTCCTCCACTTT. It yields the protein CASSLRAGQVLHF.

This clonotype was counted only a few times. The chain uses TRBV20-1 and TRBJ2-7; 9 bases are a match to TRBD2. Per germline, CDR1 DFQATT and CDR2 SNEGSKA (reference sequence). V was clipped by 6 bases and J by 4 bases; unmatched bases: 10. The CDR3 contains 14 residues. CDR3 in DNA: TGCAGTGCCCCACTTGCGGGAGGGTGGTACGAGCAGTACTTC. Its protein product is CSAPLAGGWYEQYF.

The chain combines TRBV3-1 with TRBJ2-2; D gene unclear. The CDR3 is made up of 14 amino acids. CDR1 is LGHDT and CDR2 is YNNKEL in the germline V gene (reference sequence). V shed 1 base and J shed 4 bases, with 7 bases lying between them. The DNA of the CDR3 is TGTGCCAGCAGCCAAGTGAGTTCCACCGGGGAGCTGTTTTTT. The encoded protein is CASSQVSSTGELFF.

The rearrangement joins TRBV10-3 to TRBJ2-1, with TRBD2 matching over 13 bases. CDR1 and CDR2 from the germline V gene are ENHRY and SYGVKD. V lost 8 bases, J lost 2 bases, and 6 bases stayed unmatched. This CDR3 region has 16 residues. This CDR3 reads CAISGGLAGAYNEQFF. The CDR3 DNA follows: TGTGCCATCTCCGGAGGACTAGCGGGAGCCTACAATGAGCAGTTCTTC.

The chain is built from TRBV5-5 and TRBJ2-1, with TRBD1 matching 7 bases. The germline V gene encodes CDR1 SGHKS and CDR2 YYEKEE (reference sequence). V was clipped by 1 base and J by 7 bases; unmatched bases: 5. The CDR3 contains 14 residues. The CDR3 protein is CASSLLRGQNEQFF. In DNA form, the CDR3 reads TGTGCCAGCAGCTTGCTGAGGGGGCAAAATGAGCAGTTCTTC. Filled out from reference TRBV5-5 and TRBJ2-1, the complete variable domain reads DAGVTQSPTHLIKTRGQQVTLRCSPISGHKSVSWYQQVLGQGPQFIFQYYEKEERGRGNFPDRFSARQFPNYSSELNVNALLLGDSALYLCASSLLRGQNEQFFGPGTRLTVL.

This clonotype showed up just a few times. The chain joins TRBV18 to TRBJ2-7; D remains unclear. Germline assignment: CDR1 KGHSH and CDR2 LQKENI. V was cut by 3 bases and J by 5 bases, with 17 bases left in between. CDR3 length: 15 amino acids. DNA of the CDR3: TGTGCCAGCTCACCCCTAAGGTCACCTCGGGACGAGCAGTACTTC. As protein: CASSPLRSPRDEQYF.

On this clonotype itself: A read error may explain this, as a much larger clone is one base away. The chain recombines TRBV9 with TRBJ1-5; TRBD1 is a possible D gene (5 bases). Germline V gene sequence: CDR1 SGDLS, CDR2 YYNGEE. Trimming took off 4 bases at V and 5 bases at J, with 10 bases between the two ends. The CDR3 has 13 residues. This chain's CDR3 is CASSIGGDQPQHF. The CDR3 coding sequence is TGTGCCAGCAGCATTGGGGGGGATCAGCCCCAGCATTTT.

This clonotype was seen a single time. This sequence joins TRBV6-4 and TRBJ2-1, with 8 bases fitting TRBD2. After removal of 3 bases from V and 6 bases from J, the junction contained 7 bases not matched to a gene. Germline V lookup: CDR1 MRHNA, CDR2 SNTAGT. CDR3 size: 15 residues. The CDR3 DNA reads as TGTGCCAGCAGTGATGGGGGAGCGGGGGTCAATGAGCAGTTCTTC. As protein: CASSDGGAGVNEQFF.